This TCR beta chain is from a study of T cells in Graves' hyperthyroidism and ophthalmopathy. Trimming shortened V by 6 bases and J by 0 bases, and 8 bases separated the two germline ends. The CDR3 has 13 amino acids. Germline loops: CDR1 SNHLY, CDR2 FYNNEI. Diagnoses rested on clinical symptoms, serum thyroxine and TRAb, thyroid ultrasound and orbital computed tomography. General observations from the study: Ophthalmopathy and stable hyperthyroidism were told apart by a 13 V-J model.

The investigators amplified TCR beta CDR3 regions from RNA transcripts. The HTBI primer set was used in a first-round RT-PCR of the TCR CDR3. TCRdb fed the multiplex PCR reads into MiXCR, producing one record per CDR3 protein. The sample yields 640,000 or so distinct CDR3 sequences, 14% to 15% seen once. This clonotype was seen a few times. Its antigen is unknown. Sequencing was done on a sample of blood. The origin of this receptor is a woman aged 40-49 years with Graves' ophthalmopathy. The rearrangement links TRBV2 to TRBJ1-2; D uncertain. The CDR3 protein is CASRKDPNYGYTF. CDR3 bases: TGTGCCAGCAGGAAGGATCCTAACTATGGCTACACCTTC.